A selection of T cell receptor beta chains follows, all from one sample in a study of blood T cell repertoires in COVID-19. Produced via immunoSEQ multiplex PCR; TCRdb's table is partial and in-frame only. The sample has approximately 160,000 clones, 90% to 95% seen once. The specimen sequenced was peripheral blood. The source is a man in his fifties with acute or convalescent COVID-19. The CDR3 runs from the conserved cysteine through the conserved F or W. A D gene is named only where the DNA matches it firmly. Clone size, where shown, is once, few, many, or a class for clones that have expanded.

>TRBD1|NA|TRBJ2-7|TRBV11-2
TGTGCCAGCAGCTTAAGGGGACAGGGCTACGAGCAGTACTTC
CASSLRGQGYEQYF
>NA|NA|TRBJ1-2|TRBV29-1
TGCAGCGTTGAAGATCGTTTCCCCAGACTCTACACCTTC
CSVEDRFPRLYTF
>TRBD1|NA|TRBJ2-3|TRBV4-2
TGTGCCAGCAGCCAAACGCCCGGGACAGGGATCACAGATACGCAGTATTTT
CASSQTPGTGITDTQYF
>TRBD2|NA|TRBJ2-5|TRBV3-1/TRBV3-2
TGTGCCAGCAGCCAAGGGGGTAGCGGGAACCAAGAGACCCAGTACTTC
CASSQGGSGNQETQYF
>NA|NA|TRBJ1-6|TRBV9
TGTGCCAGCAGCGTAGGTCTCTCCCTGGTAGATTCACCCCTCCACTTT
CASSVGLSLVDSPLHF
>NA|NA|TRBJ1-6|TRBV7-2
TGTGCCAGCAGCCAGCCGTTTGGACTTTCACCCCTCCACTTT
CASSQPFGLSPLHF
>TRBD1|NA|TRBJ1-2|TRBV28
TGTGCCAGCAGTTCGGGACAGGGGGACTATGGCTACACCTTC
CASSSGQGDYGYTF
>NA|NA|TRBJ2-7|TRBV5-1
TGCGCCAGCAGCTCAACCACTAGGGCATCCGAGCAGTACTTC
CASSSTTRASEQYF
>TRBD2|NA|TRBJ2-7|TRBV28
TGTGCCAGCAGTTCTCCAACTAGCGGGTCCTCCTACGAGCAGTACTTC
CASSSPTSGSSYEQYF
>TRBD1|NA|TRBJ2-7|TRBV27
TGTGCCAGCAGTCCGGACAGGGCGGGTTACGAGCAGTACTTC
CASSPDRAGYEQYF
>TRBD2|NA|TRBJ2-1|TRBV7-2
TGTGCCAGCAGCTTATGGGAGGGCAATGAGCAGTTCTTC
CASSLWEGNEQFF
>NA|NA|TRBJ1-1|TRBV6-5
TGTGCCACACACAGGGCTGTGAACACTGAAGCTTTCTTT
CATHRAVNTEAFF
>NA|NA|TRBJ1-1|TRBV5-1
TGCGCCAGCAGCTTGGGACAGGTTTTGAACACTGAAGCTTTCTTT
CASSLGQVLNTEAFF
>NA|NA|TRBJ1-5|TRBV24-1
TGTGCCACCAGTGATGGGGGGAATCAGCCCCAGCATTTT
CATSDGGNQPQHF
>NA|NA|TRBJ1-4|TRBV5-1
TGCGCCAGCAGCCTGGGACATCCGCAGGAAAAACTGTTTTTT
CASSLGHPQEKLFF
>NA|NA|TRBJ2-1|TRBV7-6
TGTGCCAGCAGCTTAGCTCCAGCTGGAGGAGGGGTCTATGAGCAGTTCTTC
CASSLAPAGGGVYEQFF
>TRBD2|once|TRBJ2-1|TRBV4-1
TGCGCCAGCAGTCCAGATTGGACTAGCGGGGCCTACAATGAGCAGTTCTTC
CASSPDWTSGAYNEQFF
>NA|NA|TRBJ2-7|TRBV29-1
TGCAGCGTTGTAGGTCGACACGGGCAGTACTTC
CSVVGRHGQYF
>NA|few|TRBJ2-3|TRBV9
TGTGCCAGCAGCATACAGGGCCGGGACGATACGCAGTATTTT
CASSIQGRDDTQYF
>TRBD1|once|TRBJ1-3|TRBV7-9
TGTGCCAGCACCGGGACAGACCTGTCTGGAGAGACCATATATTTT
CASTGTDLSGETIYF
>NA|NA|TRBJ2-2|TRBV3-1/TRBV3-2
TGTGCCAGCAGCCCCCGTAAGGACTTTTCGAGAACCGGGGAGCTGTTTTTT
CASSPRKDFSRTGELFF
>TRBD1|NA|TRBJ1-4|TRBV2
TGTGCCAGCAGAGACAGGGGAGTGGGTGAAAAACTGTTTTTT
CASRDRGVGEKLFF
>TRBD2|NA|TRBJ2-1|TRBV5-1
TGCGCCAGCAGCTTGTTATTAGCGGGAGGGCCTGTCAATGAGCAGTTCTTC
CASSLLLAGGPVNEQFF
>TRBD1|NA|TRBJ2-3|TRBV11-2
TGTGCCAGCAGCCCACAGGGACAGCGCACAGATACGCAGTATTTT
CASSPQGQRTDTQYF
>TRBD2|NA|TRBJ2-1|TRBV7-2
TGTGCCAGCAGCTTAGAGAGTAGCGGGGGAAGGGAGTTCTTC
CASSLESSGGREFF
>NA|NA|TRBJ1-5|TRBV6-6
TGTGCCAGCAGTTATGAACAGGGAAATCAGCCCCAGCATTTT
CASSYEQGNQPQHF
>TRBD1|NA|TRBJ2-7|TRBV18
TGTGCCAGCTCACCAGAACGAGGACAGGGGACCTCCTACGAGCAGTACTTC
CASSPERGQGTSYEQYF
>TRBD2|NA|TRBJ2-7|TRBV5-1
TGCGCCAGCAGCTTGTATAGCGGGCCGACCTACGAGCAGTACTTC
CASSLYSGPTYEQYF
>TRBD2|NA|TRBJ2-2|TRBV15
TGTGCCACCAGCAGAGGGGGCGCGGGGGTGACCGGGGAGCTGTTTTTT
CATSRGGAGVTGELFF
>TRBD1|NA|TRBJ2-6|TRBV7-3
TGTGCCAGCAGCTCCGACAGGGATTCTGGGGCCAACGTCCTGACTTTC
CASSSDRDSGANVLTF
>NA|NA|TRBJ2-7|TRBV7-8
TGTGCCAGCAGCCTACAGGGAACCACCTACGAGCAGTACTTC
CASSLQGTTYEQYF
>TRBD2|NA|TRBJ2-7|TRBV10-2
TGCGCCAGCAGTTCTACTAGCGGGTATGCCTACGAGCAGTACTTC
CASSSTSGYAYEQYF
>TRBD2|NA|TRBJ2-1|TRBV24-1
TGTGCCACCAGTGCCCCGACTAGCGGAAACTACAATGAGCAGTTCTTC
CATSAPTSGNYNEQFF
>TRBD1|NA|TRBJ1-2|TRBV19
TGTGCCAGTAGTCGGACAGGGACAACGAGCTACACCTTC
CASSRTGTTSYTF
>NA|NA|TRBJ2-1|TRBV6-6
TGTACCAGCAGTTACGACAGCCCCTACAATGAGCAGTTCTTC
CTSSYDSPYNEQFF
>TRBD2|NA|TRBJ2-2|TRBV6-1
TGTGCCAGCAGTGAAGCCCTGGCGGGGGGCACCGGGGAGCTGTTTTTT
CASSEALAGGTGELFF
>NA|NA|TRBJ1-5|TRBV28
TGTGCCAGCAGTCCCCACGGGGGTGGACAGCCCCAGCATTTT
CASSPHGGGQPQHF